These 3 T cell receptor beta chains were all obtained from the same sample, sequenced in a study of control samples from healthy donors and cancer patients. The protocol was immunoSEQ multiplex PCR, while the TCRdb copy is restricted to in-frame clones and leaves out a portion. The repertoire consists of approximately 180,000 clones, with 91% occurring once and the leading ten covering about 2%. Sequenced sample: blood. These receptors came from a woman aged 40 to 50 in good health.

This chain uses TRBV18 with TRBJ1-6, with 10 bases aligning to TRBD1. The CDR3 contains 17 residues. Germline V gene sequence: CDR1 KGHSH, CDR2 LQKENI. The V segment lost 4 bases and the J segment 9 bases; nucleotides outside the gene matches: 12. CDR3 in amino acids: CASSRQGAITLISPLHF. In DNA, the CDR3 is TGTGCCAGCTCACGACAGGGGGCAATTACCCTGATTTCACCCCTCCACTTT.

The V gene is TRBV7-9, the J gene TRBJ1-1; no reliable D call. V lost 2 bases, J lost 10 bases, and 8 bases lay in between. This CDR3 region has 11 residues. From germline, CDR1 is SEHNR and CDR2 FQNEAQ (reference sequence). CDR3 loop: CASSLLTPAFF. The CDR3 DNA reads as TGTGCCAGCAGCTTATTGACGCCAGCTTTCTTT.

V is TRBV5-6 and J is TRBJ2-2; D is uncertain. V lost 0 bases, J lost 4 bases, and 10 bases lay in between. This CDR3 has 15 amino acids. The germline V gene has CDR1 SGHDT and CDR2 YYEEEE. This CDR3 is CASSLALATTGELFF. As DNA, the CDR3 is TGTGCCAGCAGCTTGGCTTTAGCTACCACCGGGGAGCTGTTTTTT.